These 10 T cell receptor beta chains were all obtained from the same sample, sequenced in a study of T cells in Graves' hyperthyroidism and ophthalmopathy. Amplification of TCR beta CDR3 regions was performed using RNA transcripts as template. The HTBI primer set served for first-round RT-PCR of the TCR CDR3. MiXCR, applied by TCRdb to the multiplex PCR reads, yields one record per CDR3 protein. This sample carries 250,000 or so distinct CDR3 sequences, around 17% of them seen once, and the ten largest clones take less than 35%. The sequencing input was blood. All receptors come from a young woman with Graves' ophthalmopathy.

The sample holds many counts of this clonotype. The V call is TRBV12-3 or TRBV12-4, the J call TRBJ2-3; 7 nucleotides match TRBD1. The CDR3 sequence is 14 residues long. Trimming took 2 bases from V and 2 from J; bases not matched to a gene: 1. The CDR3 bases are TGTGCCAGCAGTTTACAGGGGGTCACAGATACGCAGTATTTT. Translation: CASSLQGVTDTQYF.

This clonotype was counted ten times or more. The chain combines TRBV5-1 with TRBJ2-1, with a possible D match to TRBD1 (5 bases). Germline values: CDR1 SGHRS, CDR2 YFSETQ. This CDR3 has 14 residues. V was clipped by 0 bases and J by 4 bases, with 8 bases between them. The CDR3 DNA reads TGCGCCAGCAGCTTGGATTCAGGGTACAATGAGCAGTTCTTC. It specifies CASSLDSGYNEQFF.

At least ten counts were recorded for this clonotype. The V and J genes are TRBV2 and TRBJ2-7; a possible D gene is TRBD2 (5 bases). CDR1 is SNHLY and CDR2 is FYNNEI in the germline V gene. The CDR3 covers 15 residues. Trimming cost V 4 bases and J 4 bases, with 17 bases left between them. The CDR3 region is CASSAGRTGTYEQYF. CDR3 coding DNA: TGTGCCAGCAGTGCTGGAAGGACGGGAACTTACGAGCAGTACTTC.

The chain employs TRBV5-4 and TRBJ1-1; perhaps TRBD1 as D (6 bases). The V and J ends lost 4 bases and 4 bases respectively, with 14 bases between them. CDR1 SGHNT and CDR2 YYREEE come from the germline V gene (reference sequence). The CDR3 contains 14 residues. In nucleotides, the CDR3 is TGTGCCAGCAGCCGAATCATACAGGGCACTGAAGCTTTCTTT. Translated, it gives CASSRIIQGTEAFF.

The chain employs TRBV28 and TRBJ2-7, with TRBD2 matching over 13 bases. This CDR3 spans 19 amino acids. Trimming at V came to 7 bases and at J to 2 bases, leaving 17 bases not matched to a gene. Germline loops: CDR1 MDHEN, CDR2 SYDVKM. In DNA, the CDR3 is TGTGCCAGCAACCCAACGGTGAGGACTAGCGGGGGAGCCACCTACGAGCAGTACTTC. Translating gives CASNPTVRTSGGATYEQYF.

This clonotype was detected ten times or more. The V gene is TRBV2, the J gene TRBJ1-2; weak D call: TRBD1 (6 bases). Trimming left V 7 bases short and J 9 bases short, with 18 bases between. Germline CDR1 and CDR2: SNHLY and FYNNEI. This CDR3 has 13 residues. CDR3 protein: CASIPSGGGSYTF. DNA for the CDR3: TGTGCCAGCATCCCGAGCGGAGGGGGGAGCTACACCTTC.

There are a few counts of this clonotype. V and J are TRBV6-1 and TRBJ1-3; D ambiguous. The V end was cut by 2 bases, the J end by 0 bases, with 11 bases between. Germline CDR1 MNHNS, CDR2 SASEGT. This CDR3 has 16 amino acids. CDR3 in DNA: TGTGCCAGCAGTGAATTCGGGAGAAGCTCTGGAAACACCATATATTTT. Translated: CASSEFGRSSGNTIYF.

This clonotype was recorded at least ten times. The rearrangement uses TRBV30 and TRBJ1-6; 7 nucleotides agree with TRBD1. The CDR3 has 14 amino acids. Per germline, CDR1 GTSNPN and CDR2 SVGIG (reference sequence). Trimming took 2 bases from V and 7 from J; bases not matched to a gene: 5. The CDR3 DNA is TGTGCCTGGAGTCCAGGGGGGCGGAATTCACCCCTCCACTTT. Its translation: CAWSPGGRNSPLHF.

This clonotype was counted at least ten times. The rearrangement joins TRBV7-9 to TRBJ2-7, with a weak D call TRBD1 (6 bases). V was pared by 5 bases and J by 1 base, with 15 bases between. Germline CDR1 SEHNR, CDR2 FQNEAQ (reference sequence). The CDR3 length is 15 residues. The CDR3 sequence is CASSPSGGGSYEQYF. The CDR3 region has the DNA TGTGCCAGCAGCCCTAGTGGGGGCGGGTCCTACGAGCAGTACTTC.

This clonotype was observed at least ten times. V and J are TRBV16 and TRBJ1-3; unclear D gene. The CDR3 has 16 amino acids. Deletions cut 2 bases from V and 0 bases from J, with 11 bases between. Germline CDR1 KGHSY, CDR2 FQNENV. CDR3 coding DNA: TGTGCCAGCAGCCAAAATTCACAGCCCTCTGGAAACACCATATATTTT. As protein: CASSQNSQPSGNTIYF.